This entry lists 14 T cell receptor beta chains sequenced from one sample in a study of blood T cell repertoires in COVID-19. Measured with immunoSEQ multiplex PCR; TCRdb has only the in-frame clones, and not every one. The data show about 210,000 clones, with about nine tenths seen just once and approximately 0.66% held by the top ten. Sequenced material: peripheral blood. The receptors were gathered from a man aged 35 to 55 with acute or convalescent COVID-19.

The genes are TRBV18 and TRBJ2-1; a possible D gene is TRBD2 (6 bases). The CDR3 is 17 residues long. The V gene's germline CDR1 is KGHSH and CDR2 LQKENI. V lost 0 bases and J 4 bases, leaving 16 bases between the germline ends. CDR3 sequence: CASSPPLSGREYNEQFF. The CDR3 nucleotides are TGTGCCAGCTCACCACCCCTCTCCGGGAGAGAATACAATGAGCAGTTCTTC. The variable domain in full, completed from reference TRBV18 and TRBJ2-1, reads NAGVMQNPRHLVRRRGQEARLRCSPMKGHSHVYWYRQLPEEGLKFMVYLQKENIIDESGMPKERFSAEFPKEGPSILRIQQVVRGDSAAYFCASSPPLSGREYNEQFFGPGTRLTVL.

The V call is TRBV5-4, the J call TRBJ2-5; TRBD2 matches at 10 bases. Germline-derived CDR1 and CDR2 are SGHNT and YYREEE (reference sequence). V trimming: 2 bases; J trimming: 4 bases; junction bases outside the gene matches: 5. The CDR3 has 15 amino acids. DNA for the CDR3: TGTGCCAGCAGCTTAAGCGGGGGGGTTCTAGAGACCCAGTACTTC. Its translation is CASSLSGGVLETQYF.

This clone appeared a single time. CDR3 sequence: CASSGSNQPQHF. The CDR3 region has the DNA TGTGCCAGCAGCGGTAGCAATCAGCCCCAGCATTTT. The J gene is TRBJ1-5, the V gene TRBV2; unclear D gene. Trimming left V 6 bases short and J 0 bases short, with 3 bases between. CDR1 SNHLY and CDR2 FYNNEI come from the germline V gene. The CDR3 contains 12 residues.

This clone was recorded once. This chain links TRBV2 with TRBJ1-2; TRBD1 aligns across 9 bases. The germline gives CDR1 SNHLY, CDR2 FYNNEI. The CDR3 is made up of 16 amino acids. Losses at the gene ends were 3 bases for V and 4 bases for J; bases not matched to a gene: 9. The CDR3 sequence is CASSDAGTGRIYGYTF. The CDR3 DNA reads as TGTGCCAGCAGTGACGCCGGGACAGGGAGGATCTATGGCTACACCTTC.

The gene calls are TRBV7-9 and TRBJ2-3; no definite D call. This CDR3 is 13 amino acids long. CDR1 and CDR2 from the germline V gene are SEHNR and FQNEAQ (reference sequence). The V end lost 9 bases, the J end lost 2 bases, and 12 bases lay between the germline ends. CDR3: CARYSAVTDTQYF. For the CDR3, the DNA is TGTGCCAGGTATAGTGCGGTCACAGATACGCAGTATTTT.

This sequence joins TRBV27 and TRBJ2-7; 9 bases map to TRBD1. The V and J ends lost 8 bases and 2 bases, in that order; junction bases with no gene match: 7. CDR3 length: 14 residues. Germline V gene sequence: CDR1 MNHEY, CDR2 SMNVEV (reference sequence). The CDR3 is CASGRDRVTYEQYF. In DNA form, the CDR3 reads TGTGCCAGCGGCCGGGACAGGGTTACCTACGAGCAGTACTTC.

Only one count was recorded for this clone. CDR3 bases: TGTGCCAGCAGCTTGACAGCGTCCTACGAGCAGTACTTC. Translating it yields CASSLTASYEQYF. The chain carries TRBV7-3 and TRBJ2-7; the D gene is possibly TRBD1 (5 bases). The CDR3 runs 13 residues. Per the germline V gene, CDR1 is SGHTA and CDR2 is FQGTGA. The V and J ends lost 3 bases and 1 base respectively, with 7 bases between them.

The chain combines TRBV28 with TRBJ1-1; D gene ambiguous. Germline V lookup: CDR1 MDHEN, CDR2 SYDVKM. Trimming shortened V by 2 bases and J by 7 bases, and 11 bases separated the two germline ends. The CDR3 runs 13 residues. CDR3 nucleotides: TGTGCCAGCAGTTTAGGTAGTCAGGTTGAAGCTTTCTTT. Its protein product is CASSLGSQVEAFF.

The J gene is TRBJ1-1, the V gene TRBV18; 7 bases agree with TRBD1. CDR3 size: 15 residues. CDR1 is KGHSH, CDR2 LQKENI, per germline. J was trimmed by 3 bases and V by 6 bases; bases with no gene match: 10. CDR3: CASSQVNRGDTEAFF. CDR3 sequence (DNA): TGTGCCAGCTCGCAGGTTAACAGGGGTGACACTGAAGCTTTCTTT. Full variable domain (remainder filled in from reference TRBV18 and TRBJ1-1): NAGVMQNPRHLVRRRGQEARLRCSPMKGHSHVYWYRQLPEEGLKFMVYLQKENIIDESGMPKERFSAEFPKEGPSILRIQQVVRGDSAAYFCASSQVNRGDTEAFFGQGTRLTVV.

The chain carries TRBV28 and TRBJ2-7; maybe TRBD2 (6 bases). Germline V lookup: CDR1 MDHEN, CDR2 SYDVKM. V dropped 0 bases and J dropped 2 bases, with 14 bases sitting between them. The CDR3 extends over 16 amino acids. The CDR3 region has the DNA TGTGCCAGCAGTTTATGGGGGACTGGAACCGCCTACGAGCAGTACTTC. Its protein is CASSLWGTGTAYEQYF.

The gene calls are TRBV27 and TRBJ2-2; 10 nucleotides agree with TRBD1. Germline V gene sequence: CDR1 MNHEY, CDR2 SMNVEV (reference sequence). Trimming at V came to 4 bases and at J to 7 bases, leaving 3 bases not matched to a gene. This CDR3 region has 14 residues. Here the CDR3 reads CASSWGQGNGELFF. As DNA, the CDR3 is TGTGCCAGCAGTTGGGGACAGGGGAACGGGGAGCTGTTTTTT.

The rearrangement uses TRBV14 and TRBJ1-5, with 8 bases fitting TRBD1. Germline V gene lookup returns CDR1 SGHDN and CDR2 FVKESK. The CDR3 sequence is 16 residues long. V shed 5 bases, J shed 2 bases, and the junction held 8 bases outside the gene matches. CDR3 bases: TGTGCCAGCAGCTCAGAGCGACAGGGGCGCAATCAGCCCCAGCATTTT. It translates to CASSSERQGRNQPQHF.

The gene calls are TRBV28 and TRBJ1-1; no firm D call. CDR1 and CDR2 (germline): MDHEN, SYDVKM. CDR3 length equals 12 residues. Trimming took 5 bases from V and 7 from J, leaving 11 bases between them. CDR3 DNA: TGTGCCAGCAGTCCCCAGGTGAGTGAAGCTTTCTTT. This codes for CASSPQVSEAFF.

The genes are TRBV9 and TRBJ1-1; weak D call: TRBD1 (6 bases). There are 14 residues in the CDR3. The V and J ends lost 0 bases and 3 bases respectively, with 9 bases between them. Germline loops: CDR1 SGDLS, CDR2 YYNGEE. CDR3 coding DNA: TGTGCCAGCAGCGTAGAGGGGGTGGACACTGAAGCTTTCTTT. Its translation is CASSVEGVDTEAFF.